The present T cell receptor beta chain was sequenced within a study of radiotherapy plus CTLA-4 blockade in lung cancer. Whole-study findings and limits: Blood saw expansion of tumor-derived TCR clones after radiotherapy plus ipilimumab.

Concerning this clone itself: What it binds is unknown.

TCRdb's copy holds only in-frame clones and misses some; the assay was immunoSEQ multiplex PCR. The profile shows 40,000 to 45,000 clones, 75% to 80% of them singletons. The CDR3 length is 14 residues. Germline values: CDR1 SGHRS, CDR2 YFSETQ. V was clipped by 4 bases and J by 2 bases, with 12 bases between them. This chain uses TRBV5-1 with TRBJ1-1; a possible D gene is TRBD1 (5 bases). The sample here was peripheral blood, taken from a patient treated with radiotherapy plus ipilimumab. This clonotype was obtained from a human donor with non-small cell lung cancer whose response to radiotherapy plus ipilimumab could not be evaluated. The CDR3 DNA is TGCGCCAGCAGCCCTACAGGATTCAACACTGAAGCTTTCTTT. Amino acid sequence: CASSPTGFNTEAFF.